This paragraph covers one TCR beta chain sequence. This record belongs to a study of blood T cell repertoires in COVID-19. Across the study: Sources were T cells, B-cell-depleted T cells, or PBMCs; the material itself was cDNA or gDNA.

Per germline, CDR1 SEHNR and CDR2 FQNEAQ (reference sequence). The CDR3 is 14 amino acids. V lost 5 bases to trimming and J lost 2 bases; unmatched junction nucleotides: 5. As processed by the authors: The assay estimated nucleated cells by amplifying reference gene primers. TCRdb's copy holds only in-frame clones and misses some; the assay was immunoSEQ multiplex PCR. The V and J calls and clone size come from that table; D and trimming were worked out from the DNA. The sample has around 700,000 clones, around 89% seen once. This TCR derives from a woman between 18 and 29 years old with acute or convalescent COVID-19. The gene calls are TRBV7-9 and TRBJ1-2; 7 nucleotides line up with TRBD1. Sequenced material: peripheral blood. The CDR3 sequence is CASSATGLNYGYTF. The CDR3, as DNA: TGTGCCAGCAGCGCGACAGGGTTGAACTATGGCTACACCTTC.